The clone carrying this T cell receptor beta chain was counted at least ten times. Its antigen is as yet unknown. Primers included in the PCR were 60 Vbeta and 13 Jbeta primers. Some clones are missing from TCRdb's copy, which holds only in-frame ones; the method was immunoSEQ multiplex PCR. The sample has about 150,000 clones, about 10% seen once; the top ten hold over 6.5%. The germline V and J ends were trimmed by 7 bases and 6 bases, with 19 bases remaining between them. CDR1 is SQVTM, CDR2 ANQGSEA, per germline. The CDR3 extends over 13 amino acids. The sample belongs to a study of cytomegalovirus exposure and HLA in healthy donors. Findings of the study overall: Researchers reportedly found TCR beta sequences accurately predicted most subjects' HLA-A and HLA-B alleles. According to an earlier analysis, most TCR beta V segments yielded productive rearrangements about 87% or about 30% of the time.

The source material was PBMCs. The rearrangement uses TRBV29-1 and TRBJ2-7, with D maybe TRBD2 (5 bases). The receptor's source is a middle-aged woman in good health and CMV-seropositive. The CDR3 nucleotides read TGCAGCGCAATTGACGGCGGGTACGGCGAGCAGTACTTC. Translated: CSAIDGGYGEQYF.